The T cell receptor (beta chain) under discussion was sequenced for a study of Graves' ophthalmopathy and Graves' hyperthyroidism. Only a few counts were recorded for this clonotype. Its antigen is currently unknown. With a duration under 3 months, ophthalmopathy in the donors showed moderate-to-severe activity, CAS ≥3 and NOSPECS ≥4. Transcripts of RNA were the source for amplifying TCR beta CDR3 regions. Scientists carried out first-round RT-PCR using HTBI primers and then a second-round multiplex PCR. TCRdb used MiXCR to reprocess the multiplex PCR reads, holding one entry per CDR3 protein. The data contain hundreds of thousands of distinct CDR3 sequences, 20% to 25% of them singletons. Study-wide findings and caveats: Blood samples also showed most expanded thyroid clonotypes exceeding 0.001 frequency. The model forecast ophthalmopathy progression, reaching roughly 71% sensitivity and 72.22% specificity.

The ends were cut back, 5 bases at V and 3 bases at J, with 11 bases in the middle. CDR1 SGHTA and CDR2 FQGNSA come from the germline V gene. The CDR3 sequence is 13 residues long. J is TRBJ2-7 and V is TRBV7-2; weak D call: TRBD1 (5 bases). Sequencing was done on a sample of peripheral blood. The TCR was taken from a woman aged 45-60 years with Graves' ophthalmopathy. The CDR3 DNA reads TGTGCCAGCAGCGTCGGACACAACTACGAGCAGTACTTC. This codes for CASSVGHNYEQYF.